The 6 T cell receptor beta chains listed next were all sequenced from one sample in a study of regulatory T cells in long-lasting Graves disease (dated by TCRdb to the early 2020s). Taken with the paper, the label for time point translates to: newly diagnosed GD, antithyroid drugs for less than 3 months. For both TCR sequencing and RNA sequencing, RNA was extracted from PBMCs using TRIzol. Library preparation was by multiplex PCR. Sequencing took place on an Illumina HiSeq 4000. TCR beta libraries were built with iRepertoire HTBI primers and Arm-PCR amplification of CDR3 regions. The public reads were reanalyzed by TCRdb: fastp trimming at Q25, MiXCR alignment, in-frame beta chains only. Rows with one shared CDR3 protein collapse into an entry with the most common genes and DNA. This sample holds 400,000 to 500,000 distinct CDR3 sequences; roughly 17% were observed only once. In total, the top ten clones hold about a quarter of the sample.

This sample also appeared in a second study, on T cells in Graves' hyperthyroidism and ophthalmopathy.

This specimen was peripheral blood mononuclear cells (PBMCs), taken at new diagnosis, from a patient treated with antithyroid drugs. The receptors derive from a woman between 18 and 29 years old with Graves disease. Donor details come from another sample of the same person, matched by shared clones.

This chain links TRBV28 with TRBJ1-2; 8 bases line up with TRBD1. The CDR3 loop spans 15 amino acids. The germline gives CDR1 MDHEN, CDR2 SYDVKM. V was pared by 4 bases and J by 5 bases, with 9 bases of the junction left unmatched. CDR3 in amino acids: CASSSPSTGGYGYTF. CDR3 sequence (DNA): TGTGCCAGCAGTTCCCCCTCTACAGGGGGTTATGGCTACACCTTC.

Here the CDR3 reads CASSLDVDGVTIQYF. The CDR3 DNA sequence: TGTGCCAGCAGTTTAGATGTGGACGGAGTAACCATTCAGTACTTC. V is TRBV12-3 or TRBV12-4 and J is TRBJ2-4; D not certain. V gave up 1 base and J gave up 9 bases, with 16 bases separating them. This CDR3 region has 15 residues.

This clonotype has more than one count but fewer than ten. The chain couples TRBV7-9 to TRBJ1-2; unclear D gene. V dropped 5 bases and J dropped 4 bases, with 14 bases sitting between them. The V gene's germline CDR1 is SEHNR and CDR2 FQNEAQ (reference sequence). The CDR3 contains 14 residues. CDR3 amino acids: CASSPAARSYGYTF. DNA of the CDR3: TGTGCCAGCAGCCCTGCTGCGAGGAGCTATGGCTACACCTTC.

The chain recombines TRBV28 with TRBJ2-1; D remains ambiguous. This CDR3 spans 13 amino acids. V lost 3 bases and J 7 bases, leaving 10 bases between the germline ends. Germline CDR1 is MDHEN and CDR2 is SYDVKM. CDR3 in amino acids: CASSFPLKNEQFF. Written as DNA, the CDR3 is TGTGCCAGCAGTTTCCCATTAAAGAATGAGCAGTTCTTC.

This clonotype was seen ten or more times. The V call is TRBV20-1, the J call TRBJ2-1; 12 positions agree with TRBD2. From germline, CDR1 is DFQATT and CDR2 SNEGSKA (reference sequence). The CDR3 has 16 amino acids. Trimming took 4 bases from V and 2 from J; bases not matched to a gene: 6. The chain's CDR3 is CSANHRTSGTYNEQFF. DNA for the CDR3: TGCAGTGCTAACCACCGGACTAGCGGGACCTACAATGAGCAGTTCTTC.

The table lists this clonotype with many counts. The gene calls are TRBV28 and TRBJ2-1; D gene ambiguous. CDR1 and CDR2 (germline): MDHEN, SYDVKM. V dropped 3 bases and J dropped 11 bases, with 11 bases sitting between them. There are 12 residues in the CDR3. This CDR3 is CASSFGALQQFF. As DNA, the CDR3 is TGTGCCAGCAGTTTCGGTGCATTACAGCAGTTCTTC.